The 28 T cell receptor beta chains in this list originate from one sample, sequenced in a study of technical replicates of blood from a few donors. Clones were sequenced by immunoSEQ multiplex PCR, and TCRdb holds only the in-frame ones, with some missing. The sample lists about 100,000 clones; around 95% were seen once. What was sequenced was T cells isolated from PBMCs. The receptors originated from a human donor in good health.

The chain combines TRBV6-6 with TRBJ2-1, with no clear D. This CDR3 region has 11 residues. V gave up 5 bases and J gave up 7 bases, with 6 bases separating them. The V gene's germline CDR1 is MNHNY and CDR2 SVGAGI (reference sequence). CDR3 nucleotide sequence: TGTGCCAGCAGTACTCCGAATGAGCAGTTCTTC. Encoded protein: CASSTPNEQFF.

The CDR3 here is CASSSNLRTSGGTDTQYF. CDR3 bases: TGTGCCAGCAGCTCGAATCTGCGGACTAGCGGTGGCACAGATACGCAGTATTTT. The genes are TRBV5-6 and TRBJ2-3, with 10 bases identical to TRBD2. The length of the CDR3 is 18 residues. With 3 bases clipped from V and 1 base from J, the junction kept 11 bases outside the gene matches. Germline V gene sequence: CDR1 SGHDT, CDR2 YYEEEE.

The V and J genes are TRBV10-1 and TRBJ2-2; 8 nucleotides agree with TRBD2. The CDR3 loop spans 14 amino acids. V lost 0 bases, J lost 6 bases, and 0 bases stayed unmatched. Looked up from germline, CDR1 is WNHNN and CDR2 is SYGVQD (reference sequence). The CDR3 loop is CASSESAGAGELFF. The CDR3 DNA sequence: TGCGCCAGCAGTGAGTCAGCGGGGGCCGGGGAGCTGTTTTTT.

As for this clone: Other DNA sequences in this sample translate to the same CDR3. For the CDR3, the DNA is TGTGCCTGGAGTCCAGGGGGCGGCTACACCTTC. Translating gives CAWSPGGGYTF. The V call is TRBV30, the J call TRBJ1-2; 8 nucleotides align to TRBD1. The CDR3 extends over 11 amino acids. Germline loops: CDR1 GTSNPN, CDR2 SVGIG (reference sequence). V lost 2 bases, J lost 8 bases, and 1 base stayed unmatched.

Written as DNA, the CDR3 is TGTGCCAGCTCTAGGGACAGCCCTTCCTACGAGCAGTACTTC. The encoded protein is CASSRDSPSYEQYF. V gene TRBV18 combines with J gene TRBJ2-7, with 7 bases identical to TRBD1. The CDR3 consists of 14 residues. Looked up from germline, CDR1 is KGHSH and CDR2 is LQKENI. After removal of 6 bases from V and 1 base from J, the junction contained 6 bases not matched to a gene.

This sequence joins TRBV9 and TRBJ1-3, with 10 bases aligning to TRBD1. With 2 bases clipped from V and 4 bases from J, the junction kept 15 bases outside the gene matches. The CDR3 covers 19 residues. The germline gives CDR1 SGDLS, CDR2 YYNGEE. This chain's CDR3 is CASSVVGQGSPSTGNTIYF. CDR3 nucleotides: TGTGCCAGCAGCGTGGTGGGACAGGGGTCCCCATCCACAGGAAACACCATATATTTT.

The V gene is TRBV18, the J gene TRBJ2-5, with 9 bases that match TRBD2. There are 15 residues in the CDR3. Per the germline V gene, CDR1 is KGHSH and CDR2 is LQKENI. After removal of 2 bases from V and 4 bases from J, the junction contained 5 bases not matched to a gene. CDR3 sequence reads: CASSPYTSGRETQYF. CDR3 bases: TGTGCCAGCTCACCATATACTAGCGGGCGAGAGACCCAGTACTTC.

The chain has TRBV4-1 and TRBJ2-3, with D uncertain. The germline V gene has CDR1 MGHRA and CDR2 YSYEKL. The ends were cut back, 5 bases at V and 5 bases at J, with 11 bases in the middle. The CDR3 spans 13 residues. The CDR3 protein is CASSVDNLDTQYF. In DNA form, the CDR3 reads TGCGCCAGCAGCGTCGACAATTTAGATACGCAGTATTTT.

This rearrangement joins TRBV10-1 to TRBJ2-7; D may be TRBD2 (6 bases). CDR1 is WNHNN and CDR2 is SYGVQD in the germline V gene (reference sequence). The CDR3 has 15 amino acids. V shed 4 bases and J shed 4 bases, with 17 bases lying between them. CDR3 amino acids: CASSVRTNRGYEQYF. The CDR3 region has the DNA TGCGCCAGCAGTGTAAGGACTAATCGAGGGTACGAGCAGTACTTC.

The chain employs TRBV19 and TRBJ2-2; 9 nucleotides align to TRBD2. With V trimmed by 3 bases and J by 4 bases, 6 bases remained unmatched. Germline V gene sequence: CDR1 LNHDA, CDR2 SQIVND (reference sequence). This CDR3 spans 16 amino acids. The DNA for the CDR3 is TGTGCCAGTAGTATCTTAGCGGGGGTTACCACCGGGGAGCTGTTTTTT. Its protein product is CASSILAGVTTGELFF.

The chain employs TRBV27 and TRBJ1-2; unclear D gene. The CDR3 runs to 15 residues. Per the germline V gene, CDR1 is MNHEY and CDR2 is SMNVEV (reference sequence). Trimming shortened V by 5 bases and J by 3 bases, and 16 bases separated the two germline ends. Here the CDR3 DNA reads TGTGCCAGCAGTCACGATGCCCAGGCCTACTATGGCTACACCTTC. Its translation is CASSHDAQAYYGYTF.

The V call is TRBV4-1, the J call TRBJ1-2, with TRBD1 matching over 10 bases. This CDR3 has 17 residues. Germline V gene sequence: CDR1 MGHRA, CDR2 YSYEKL. Losses at the gene ends were 6 bases for V and 3 bases for J; bases not matched to a gene: 13. This CDR3 reads CASSPRSGTGVHYGYTF. Written as DNA, the CDR3 is TGCGCCAGCAGTCCAAGATCCGGGACAGGGGTCCACTATGGCTACACCTTC.

The table lists this clone with a few counts. The chain uses TRBV28 and TRBJ2-2, with 7 bases matching TRBD2. The germline gives CDR1 MDHEN, CDR2 SYDVKM. J was trimmed by 5 bases and V by 11 bases; bases with no gene match: 2. The CDR3 covers 11 residues. This CDR3 is CAAGETGELFF. In nucleotides, the CDR3 is TGTGCCGCGGGGGAAACCGGGGAGCTGTTTTTT.

V usage is TRBV6-5 and J usage is TRBJ1-2; 8 bases are a match to TRBD1. The CDR3 is 15 amino acids. The junction had 8 bases not matched to a gene; V was cut back by 0 bases and J by 8 bases. Germline CDR1 is MNHEY and CDR2 is SVGAGI. The DNA for the CDR3 is TGTGCCAGCAGTTACTCCGGACAGGGAATGTTCGGCTACACCTTC. Its translation: CASSYSGQGMFGYTF.

The rearrangement joins TRBV19 to TRBJ2-1, with D possibly being TRBD2 (6 bases). The V gene lost 9 bases and the J gene lost 6 bases, with 24 bases spanning the gap. Per the germline V gene, CDR1 is LNHDA and CDR2 is SQIVND (reference sequence). The CDR3 spans 16 residues. CDR3 nucleotides: TGTGCCAGCTCCAAGGACCGACTAGACTCGATCAATGAGCAGTTCTTC. It yields the protein CASSKDRLDSINEQFF.

The V call is TRBV6-4, the J call TRBJ1-5; a possible D gene is TRBD1 (5 bases). V lost 6 bases and J lost 4, with 10 bases in between. Germline V lookup: CDR1 MRHNA, CDR2 SNTAGT. The length of the CDR3 is 13 residues. CDR3: CASSSRENQPQHF. In DNA, the CDR3 is TGTGCCAGCAGCAGCAGGGAAAATCAGCCCCAGCATTTT.

The CDR3 spells CASSTGQGDPYEQYF. DNA of the CDR3: TGCGCCAGCAGCACGGGACAGGGTGATCCCTACGAGCAGTACTTC. The genes are TRBV5-1 and TRBJ2-7, with TRBD1 identical over 9 bases. J lost 2 bases, V lost 4 bases, and 7 bases had no gene match. Germline V gives CDR1 SGHRS, CDR2 YFSETQ. The CDR3 runs to 15 residues.

This clone turned up a few times. This chain uses TRBV9 with TRBJ1-5, with a possible D match to TRBD1 (5 bases). CDR3 length: 13 amino acids. Trimming cost V 4 bases and J 3 bases, with 8 bases left between them. Germline CDR1 SGDLS, CDR2 YYNGEE. CDR3 sequence: CASSPGYNQPQHF. CDR3 DNA: TGTGCCAGCAGCCCAGGGTACAATCAGCCCCAGCATTTT.

This clone is classed as medium-sized. V gene TRBV7-2 combines with J gene TRBJ2-5, with 10 positions matching TRBD2. The CDR3 is made up of 15 amino acids. Germline assignment: CDR1 SGHTA and CDR2 FQGNSA. V gave up 6 bases and J gave up 6 bases; unmatched junction bases: 10. As DNA, the CDR3 is TGTGCCAGCAGTCGGAGCGGGGGGGCCGGGAAGACCCAGTACTTC. Translating it yields CASSRSGGAGKTQYF.

This clone occurred once. V usage is TRBV14 and J usage is TRBJ1-1; D is uncertain. Germline V gene sequence: CDR1 SGHDN, CDR2 FVKESK. There are 16 residues in the CDR3. Trimming took off 1 base at V and 0 bases at J, with 12 bases between the two ends. In DNA, the CDR3 is TGTGCCAGCAGCCAAGTGAACTCGCTAATGAACACTGAAGCTTTCTTT. Translation: CASSQVNSLMNTEAFF.

The chain employs TRBV6-1 and TRBJ2-2; D is uncertain. Germline V gene sequence: CDR1 MNHNS, CDR2 SASEGT. The V and J ends lost 2 bases and 3 bases respectively, with 4 bases between them. The CDR3 extends over 13 amino acids. The chain's CDR3 is CASSERYTGELFF. The CDR3 DNA is TGTGCCAGCAGTGAACGGTACACCGGGGAGCTGTTTTTT.

V and J are TRBV10-1 and TRBJ1-1; a possible D gene is TRBD1 (5 bases). V was trimmed by 9 bases and J by 1 base, leaving 15 bases between them. There are 14 residues in the CDR3. Per germline, CDR1 WNHNN and CDR2 SYGVQD (reference sequence). CDR3 DNA: TGCGCCAGACAAGGATTAGGGGCGAACACTGAAGCTTTCTTT. Its protein product is CARQGLGANTEAFF.

V gene TRBV12-5 combines with J gene TRBJ2-5; D unclear. Germline CDR1 reads LGHNT; CDR2 reads FRNRAP. This CDR3 has 16 amino acids. V was trimmed by 1 base and J by 5 bases, leaving 17 bases between them. For the CDR3, the DNA is TGTGCTAGTGGTTTGGCCTACGGAGAGGATGCGGAGACCCAGTACTTC. Its protein product is CASGLAYGEDAETQYF.

The genes are TRBV5-1 and TRBJ2-3, with D possibly matching TRBD2 (6 bases). Trimming left V 4 bases short and J 6 bases short, with 21 bases between. Per germline, CDR1 SGHRS and CDR2 YFSETQ. The CDR3 length is 16 residues. The CDR3 loop is CASSPTSQSITDTQYF. As DNA, the CDR3 is TGCGCCAGCAGCCCCACTAGCCAAAGCATTACCGATACGCAGTATTTT. Using reference TRBV5-1 and TRBJ2-3 for the parts outside the CDR3, the full variable domain is KAGVTQTPRYLIKTRGQQVTLSCSPISGHRSVSWYQQTPGQGLQFLFEYFSETQRNKGNFPGRFSGRQFSNSRSEMNVSTLELGDSALYLCASSPTSQSITDTQYFGPGTRLTVL.

The rearrangement links TRBV5-6 to TRBJ1-5; no clear D. V dropped 0 bases and J dropped 5 bases, with 12 bases sitting between them. The CDR3 contains 15 residues. Germline V gene sequence: CDR1 SGHDT, CDR2 YYEEEE. The CDR3 DNA follows: TGTGCCAGCAGCTTGGGGAGGCAACGTTATCAGCCCCAGCATTTT. Residues: CASSLGRQRYQPQHF.

The CDR3 here is CASSEGSWPNEKLFF. In nucleotides, the CDR3 is TGTGCCAGCAGTGAAGGGTCATGGCCTAATGAAAAACTGTTTTTT. The V and J genes are TRBV2 and TRBJ1-4; no firm D call. CDR3 length: 15 residues. Germline-derived CDR1 and CDR2 are SNHLY and FYNNEI. V lost 1 base, J lost 3 bases, and 9 bases lay in between.

V gene TRBV19 combines with J gene TRBJ1-2, with D unresolved. From germline, CDR1 is LNHDA and CDR2 SQIVND (reference sequence). Trimming left V 3 bases short and J 7 bases short, with 9 bases between. The CDR3 has 12 residues. This CDR3 is CASSIGIGGYTF. In nucleotides, the CDR3 is TGTGCCAGTAGTATTGGTATCGGTGGCTACACCTTC.

V is TRBV11-1 and J is TRBJ1-2; 10 bases line up with TRBD1. This CDR3 comprises 14 residues. Germline-derived CDR1 and CDR2 are SGHAT and FQDESV (reference sequence). The V and J ends lost 2 bases and 5 bases, in that order; junction bases with no gene match: 2. The CDR3 sequence: CASSLLGQGYGYTF. CDR3 nucleotides: TGTGCCAGCAGCTTACTGGGACAGGGGTATGGCTACACCTTC.